A single sample gave rise to the 31 T cell receptor beta chains below, sequenced in a study of CD8 T cells in ankylosing spondylitis. TCRdb independently ran MiXCR on the 5' RACE reads; one entry per CDR3 protein. The data show about 36,000 distinct CDR3 sequences, 6% seen once. Material for sequencing was blood, either unsorted or a sorted T cell fraction (not recorded which). Every receptor here comes from a male donor with ankylosing spondylitis or in good health (not recorded which).

This clonotype occurred many times. J is TRBJ1-2 and V is TRBV6-5, with D uncertain. Germline V CDR1 and CDR2: MNHEY, SVGAGI. V lost 2 bases and J lost 5, with 12 bases in between. The CDR3 is 14 residues long. The CDR3 spells CASSYRGIGYGYTF. The CDR3 coding sequence is TGTGCCAGCAGTTACCGGGGAATAGGGTATGGCTACACCTTC.

This clonotype was counted ten times or more. The V gene is TRBV10-3, the J gene TRBJ1-5, with TRBD1 as a possible D gene (6 bases). Trimming took off 10 bases at V and 5 bases at J, with 18 bases between the two ends. The CDR3 has 14 amino acids. Germline CDR1 ENHRY, CDR2 SYGVKD. This CDR3 reads CATGPHEGDQPQHF. DNA for the CDR3: TGTGCCACCGGGCCACACGAGGGGGATCAGCCCCAGCATTTT.

The sample holds many counts of this clonotype. The J gene is TRBJ1-4, the V gene TRBV5-1; maybe TRBD1 (6 bases). The germline V gene encodes CDR1 SGHRS and CDR2 YFSETQ. V was shortened by 0 bases and J by 8 bases, with 11 bases between the two germline ends. The CDR3 consists of 14 residues. The CDR3 protein is CASSLGQAQEKLFF. CDR3 in DNA: TGCGCCAGCAGCTTGGGACAGGCTCAGGAAAAACTGTTTTTT.

This clonotype occurred many times. The chain uses TRBV24-1 and TRBJ2-2; D assignment may be TRBD1 or TRBD2 (6 bases each). The V and J ends lost 5 bases and 4 bases respectively, with 13 bases between them. The CDR3 is 15 amino acids. CDR1 KGHDR and CDR2 SFDVKD come from the germline V gene. In DNA form, the CDR3 reads TGTGCCACCAGTGGGACGGGGGCGAGCACCGGGGAGCTGTTTTTT. Translation: CATSGTGASTGELFF.

This clonotype was seen ten or more times. The chain couples TRBV4-1 to TRBJ2-3; tentatively, D is TRBD1 (6 bases). This CDR3 has 13 residues. The V end lost 5 bases, the J end lost 4 bases, and 10 bases lay between the germline ends. From germline, CDR1 is MGHRA and CDR2 YSYEKL. In DNA, the CDR3 is TGCGCCAGCAGCGAACACAGGGCAGATACGCAGTATTTT. Translating it yields CASSEHRADTQYF.

This clonotype has at least ten counts. As DNA, the CDR3 is TGTGCCAGCAGCCCCGCTGATCTTGGGTTGAACATTCAGTACTTC. Amino acid sequence: CASSPADLGLNIQYF. The rearrangement joins TRBV5-6 to TRBJ2-4; D is uncertain. The CDR3 has 15 amino acids. Trimming took 4 bases from V and 7 from J, leaving 18 bases between them. Germline V gene lookup returns CDR1 SGHDT and CDR2 YYEEEE.

The sample holds many counts of this clonotype. The V gene is TRBV12-3 or TRBV12-4, the J gene TRBJ2-5; TRBD1 matches at 7 bases. V dropped 8 bases and J dropped 4; count of bases not matched to a gene: 13. The CDR3 consists of 15 residues. The CDR3 nucleotides read TGTGCCAGCGGGGAATTGACAGGGTTTGGAGAGACCCAGTACTTC. Translated, it gives CASGELTGFGETQYF.

This clonotype has at least ten counts. The J gene is TRBJ2-5, the V gene TRBV7-2; either TRBD1 or TRBD2 may supply D (6 bases each). CDR3 size: 15 residues. The germline CDR1 and CDR2 sequences are SGHTA and FQGNSA. V was pared by 1 base and J by 7 bases, with 16 bases between. CDR3 region: CASSLVTGATGTQYF. As DNA, the CDR3 is TGTGCCAGCAGCTTAGTGACGGGGGCAACCGGGACCCAGTACTTC. Full variable domain (rest looked up from reference TRBV7-2 and TRBJ2-5): GAGVSQSPSNKVTEKGKDVELRCDPISGHTALYWYRQSLGQGLEFLIYFQGNSAPDKSGLPSDRFSAERTGGSVSTLTIQRTQQEDSAVYLCASSLVTGATGTQYFGPGTRLLVL.

This clonotype was seen at least ten times. The V call is TRBV27, the J call TRBJ2-7, with 10 positions matching TRBD1. V shed 5 bases and J 5 bases; nucleotides not matched to a gene: 6. Germline-derived CDR1 and CDR2 are MNHEY and SMNVEV (reference sequence). There are 14 residues in the CDR3. The CDR3 protein is CASSAWDRGDEQYF. The CDR3 DNA follows: TGTGCCAGCAGTGCATGGGACAGGGGAGACGAGCAGTACTTC.

Many counts were recorded for this clonotype. This chain's CDR3 is CATSDLDRTWAIDEQFF. DNA of the CDR3: TGTGCCACCAGTGACCTCGACAGGACCTGGGCTATTGATGAGCAGTTCTTC. This chain connects TRBV24-1 to TRBJ2-1; D may be TRBD1 (6 bases). This CDR3 spans 17 amino acids. Germline V lookup: CDR1 KGHDR, CDR2 SFDVKD. V lost 4 bases, J lost 8 bases, and 23 bases lay in between.

This clonotype was seen ten or more times. The rearrangement joins TRBV5-1 to TRBJ2-2, with TRBD1 identical over 9 bases. Germline V gene data show CDR1 as SGHRS and CDR2 as YFSETQ. Trimming at V came to 2 bases and at J to 4 bases, leaving 9 bases not matched to a gene. The CDR3 length is 17 residues. DNA of the CDR3: TGCGCCAGCAGCTTCGGGGGGACAGGGATTAGCACCGGGGAGCTGTTTTTT. Amino acids: CASSFGGTGISTGELFF.

This clonotype has at least ten counts. The rearrangement uses TRBV5-1 and TRBJ2-7; possibly TRBD1 for D (6 bases). There are 15 residues in the CDR3. The germline V gene encodes CDR1 SGHRS and CDR2 YFSETQ. Trimming cost V 4 bases and J 2 bases, with 16 bases left between them. The CDR3 DNA is TGCGCCAGCAGCCAACGACGGGACAACCCCTACGAGCAGTACTTC. Translating it yields CASSQRRDNPYEQYF.

The table lists this clonotype with many counts. V and J are TRBV10-1 and TRBJ1-1; D may be TRBD1 (6 bases). V was pared by 3 bases and J by 1 base, with 9 bases between. The CDR3 spans 14 residues. Germline CDR1 reads WNHNN; CDR2 reads SYGVQD (reference sequence). The CDR3 region is CASSDPGANTEAFF. In DNA form, the CDR3 reads TGCGCCAGCAGTGATCCGGGGGCGAACACTGAAGCTTTCTTT.

This clonotype occurred many times. In nucleotides, the CDR3 is TGTGCCAGCAGGGAAACAGGGTACACTGAAGCTTTCTTT. This sequence encodes CASRETGYTEAFF. The chain uses TRBV6-1 and TRBJ1-1; D is possibly TRBD1 (6 bases). CDR3 length: 13 amino acids. CDR1 is MNHNS and CDR2 is SASEGT in the germline V gene. V gave up 6 bases and J gave up 3 bases, with 11 bases separating them.

This clonotype was observed at least ten times. V usage is TRBV5-6 and J usage is TRBJ2-5; D may be TRBD1 or TRBD2 (6 bases each). Germline lookup yields CDR1 SGHDT and CDR2 YYEEEE. There are 14 residues in the CDR3. Trimming cost V 3 bases and J 5 bases, with 14 bases left between them. CDR3 in DNA: TGTGCCAGCAGCTCGTACGGGGGCCCCGAGACCCAGTACTTC. Its protein product is CASSSYGGPETQYF. Supplemented by reference TRBV5-6 and TRBJ2-5, the full variable domain reads DAGVTQSPTHLIKTRGQQVTLRCSPKSGHDTVSWYQQALGQGPQFIFQYYEEEERQRGNFPDRFSGHQFPNYSSELNVNALLLGDSALYLCASSSYGGPETQYFGPGTRLLVL.

This chain uses TRBV27 with TRBJ1-4, with a tentative D call TRBD1 (6 bases). Trimming stripped 5 bases from V and 4 bases from J, with 11 bases between. CDR1 and CDR2 from the germline V gene are MNHEY and SMNVEV (reference sequence). This CDR3 has 14 residues. This chain's CDR3 is CASSLGQLNEKLFF. The CDR3, as DNA: TGTGCCAGCAGTCTTGGACAGCTTAATGAAAAACTGTTTTTT.

Ten or more counts support this clonotype. The gene calls are TRBV7-9 and TRBJ2-5; D is uncertain. V was pared by 0 bases and J by 2 bases, with 4 bases between. Germline CDR1 reads SEHNR; CDR2 reads FQNEAQ (reference sequence). The CDR3 is 13 amino acids. In DNA, the CDR3 is TGTGCCAGCAGCTTAGCCACTCAAGAGACCCAGTACTTC. The encoded protein is CASSLATQETQYF. Looking up the rest from reference TRBV7-9 and TRBJ2-5 gives the full variable domain: DTGVSQNPRHKITKRGQNVTFRCDPISEHNRLYWYRQTLGQGPEFLTYFQNEAQLEKSRLLSDRFSAERPKGSFSTLEIQRTEQGDSAMYLCASSLATQETQYFGPGTRLLVL.

This clonotype was detected once. A clone one base away is much larger, so this may be a read error. The V gene is TRBV5-4, the J gene TRBJ2-3, with 7 bases lining up with TRBD2. CDR1 and CDR2 from the germline V gene are SGHNT and YYREEE (reference sequence). The CDR3 length is 15 residues. V lost 5 bases and J lost 4; bases outside the gene matches: 10. The CDR3 nucleotides read TGTGCCAGCAGGTCCGCTAGCGGTAGCGCAGATACGCAGTATTTT. It is translated as CASRSASGSADTQYF.

This clonotype was found many times. The chain employs TRBV7-9 and TRBJ1-2, with TRBD1 identical over 7 bases. The CDR3 is 16 residues long. V was clipped by 2 bases and J by 13 bases; unmatched bases: 19. Looked up from germline, CDR1 is SEHNR and CDR2 is FQNEAQ (reference sequence). CDR3 sequence: CASSLFESAGTALVTF. In DNA, the CDR3 is TGTGCCAGCAGCTTATTTGAGAGTGCCGGGACAGCATTAGTCACCTTC.

This clonotype has a count of ten or more. The CDR3 DNA sequence: TGCGCCAGCAGCCAAGATGTCCGGCTGGACTACGAGCAGTACTTC. As protein: CASSQDVRLDYEQYF. The chain combines TRBV4-3 with TRBJ2-7; the D is unclear. Germline V gives CDR1 LGHNA, CDR2 YSLEER. Trimming removed 0 bases at V and 3 bases at J, with 12 bases between. This CDR3 contains 15 residues.

This clonotype was recorded many times. J is TRBJ2-3 and V is TRBV27; the D gene could be TRBD1 or TRBD2 (5 bases each). Germline V gives CDR1 MNHEY, CDR2 SMNVEV (reference sequence). The CDR3 has 17 residues. Trimming shortened V by 1 base and J by 2 bases, and 16 bases separated the two germline ends. CDR3 in DNA: TGTGCCAGCAGTTTATTGCCGGATGGGGGTAACACAGATACGCAGTATTTT. Translation gives CASSLLPDGGNTDTQYF.

This clonotype was detected ten times or more. This chain connects TRBV29-1 to TRBJ2-1; 7 bases map to TRBD2. The CDR3 runs 12 residues. The ends lost 1 base at V and 16 bases at J; junction bases unmatched: 10. Germline V CDR1 and CDR2: SQVTM, ANQGSEA. CDR3 DNA sequence: TGCAGCGTTGAAGGAGGGTCGGGGACTACCTTCTTC. Translated: CSVEGGSGTTFF.

At least ten counts were recorded for this clonotype. The J gene is TRBJ2-1, the V gene TRBV7-2; 8 positions agree with TRBD2. The V segment lost 9 bases and the J segment 1 base; nucleotides outside the gene matches: 8. The length of the CDR3 is 15 residues. The germline gives CDR1 SGHTA, CDR2 FQGNSA. The CDR3 nucleotides are TGTGCCAGTTCTCGACCGGGGGGGTCCTACAATGAGCAGTTCTTC. Amino acid sequence: CASSRPGGSYNEQFF.

This clonotype appeared many times. CDR3 in amino acids: CASSLGGTEQYF. In DNA form, the CDR3 reads TGTGCCAGCAGCTTAGGAGGAACCGAGCAGTACTTC. The chain couples TRBV7-6 to TRBJ2-7; D not certain. The CDR3 length is 12 residues. V was clipped by 1 base and J by 6 bases, with 7 bases between them. Germline V gene data show CDR1 as SGHVS and CDR2 as FNYEAQ.

By sample share, this clonotype is medium-sized. The rearrangement uses TRBV20-1 and TRBJ2-1; D is unresolved. Trimming cost V 4 bases and J 5 bases, with 6 bases left between them. The CDR3 consists of 11 residues. Per germline, CDR1 DFQATT and CDR2 SNEGSKA (reference sequence). The CDR3 nucleotides are TGCAGTGCTATTTTAGACAATGAGCAGTTCTTC. It translates to CSAILDNEQFF.

This clonotype was picked up many times. CDR3 in DNA: TGTGCCAGCAGTGGACTAGAGTACAATGAGCAGTTCTTC. Translation gives CASSGLEYNEQFF. The rearrangement joins TRBV6-5 to TRBJ2-1; TRBD2 aligns across 7 bases. J was trimmed by 4 bases and V by 5 bases; bases with no gene match: 2. CDR3 length: 13 amino acids. Germline-derived CDR1 and CDR2 are MNHEY and SVGAGI.

This clonotype showed up many times. The chain couples TRBV20-1 to TRBJ1-5, with D unresolved. CDR1 is DFQATT and CDR2 is SNEGSKA in the germline V gene (reference sequence). V lost 6 bases to trimming and J lost 0 bases, with 9 bases between them. The CDR3 sequence is 13 residues long. This CDR3 is CSAGRNSNQPQHF. The CDR3 coding sequence is TGCAGTGCCGGACGTAATAGCAATCAGCCCCAGCATTTT.

This clonotype was seen repeatedly, ten times or more. The chain employs TRBV10-3 and TRBJ2-1; TRBD2 matches 7 bases. This CDR3 has 10 residues. The germline CDR1 and CDR2 sequences are ENHRY and SYGVKD. V was pared by 11 bases and J by 10 bases, with 5 bases of the junction left unmatched. The DNA for the CDR3 is TGTGCCGTCGGGGGGAACGAGCAGTTCTTC. Translated, it gives CAVGGNEQFF.

Only a few counts were recorded for this clonotype. A much more abundant neighbour one base away suggests this may be a read error. This rearrangement joins TRBV27 to TRBJ1-5; 8 bases line up with TRBD1. This CDR3 contains 14 residues. Germline-derived CDR1 and CDR2 are MNHEY and SMNVEV (reference sequence). CDR3 sequence reads: CASSPRQGNQSQHF. CDR3 DNA: TGTGCCAGCAGTCCACGACAGGGGAATCAGTCCCAGCATTTT.

This clonotype was detected many times. The V and J genes are TRBV29-1 and TRBJ2-5; the D call may be TRBD1 or TRBD2 (5 bases each). Germline CDR1 SQVTM, CDR2 ANQGSEA. The CDR3 sequence is 14 residues long. Trimming left V 5 bases short and J 5 bases short, with 18 bases between. CDR3 nucleotide sequence: TGCAGCGTTCGCAGGGAGATTATGAGCGAGACCCAGTACTTC. Translated: CSVRREIMSETQYF.

This clonotype has ten or more counts. The gene calls are TRBV7-3 and TRBJ2-1; 7 bases line up with TRBD2. The CDR3 consists of 13 residues. Germline V lookup: CDR1 SGHTA, CDR2 FQGTGA. Trimming at V came to 5 bases and at J to 6 bases, leaving 4 bases not matched to a gene. This chain's CDR3 is CASSHGGGNEQFF. CDR3 coding DNA: TGTGCCAGCAGCCATGGCGGGGGCAATGAGCAGTTCTTC.